A single sample is the source of the 2 T cell receptor beta chains below, sequenced in a study of tumor-infiltrating lymphocytes in localized non-small cell lung cancer. TCRdb's table, derived via immunoSEQ multiplex PCR, lists solely in-frame clones and lacks some. The sample carries some 30,000 clones, 80% to 90% recorded once. The sequenced sample was lung tumor tissue. These receptors came from a human donor with non-small cell lung cancer.

The chain links TRBV5-1 to TRBJ2-6; 9 bases agree with TRBD1. In germline, CDR1 is SGHRS, CDR2 YFSETQ. The CDR3 totals 18 residues. The V segment lost 5 bases and the J segment 3 bases; nucleotides outside the gene matches: 12. For the CDR3, the DNA is TGCGCCAGCAGAGAGCCGGGACAGGGCTCCGGTGGGGCCAACGTCCTGACTTTC. Protein: CASREPGQGSGGANVLTF.

This clone has just one count. The CDR3 sequence: CSFRPRPSTDTQYF. DNA of the CDR3: TGCAGCTTTCGACCCCGTCCGAGCACAGATACGCAGTATTTT. The V and J genes are TRBV29-1 and TRBJ2-3; D call uncertain. The germline V gene has CDR1 SQVTM and CDR2 ANQGSEA. Trimming cost V 8 bases and J 0 bases, with 15 bases left between them. The CDR3 length is 14 residues.